This passage covers 11 T cell receptor beta chains from one sample sequenced in a study of T cells in Graves' hyperthyroidism and ophthalmopathy. RNA transcripts provided the source from which TCR beta CDR3 regions were amplified. Primed by the HTBI set, a first-round RT-PCR was run on the TCR CDR3. Each CDR3 protein is one row after TCRdb ran MiXCR on the multiplex PCR reads. The sample holds hundreds of thousands of distinct CDR3 sequences, about 20% seen once. Source material: blood. These receptor sequences come from a man younger than 45 with Graves' ophthalmopathy.

This clonotype was counted a few times. V usage is TRBV5-1 and J usage is TRBJ1-5; D remains unclear. The CDR3 runs 16 residues. Germline CDR1 SGHRS, CDR2 YFSETQ. V lost 0 bases, J lost 2 bases, and 12 bases lay in between. This CDR3 reads CASSLDGRLGNQPQHF. Written as DNA, the CDR3 is TGCGCCAGCAGCTTGGATGGCCGTCTGGGCAATCAGCCCCAGCATTTT.

The rearrangement uses TRBV10-1 and TRBJ2-1; maybe TRBD2 (6 bases). CDR3 size: 18 residues. Trimming pared 4 bases from V and 2 bases from J, leaving 21 bases between. Per germline, CDR1 WNHNN and CDR2 SYGVQD (reference sequence). The CDR3 sequence: CASSGSIGFGGTYNEQFF. In DNA, the CDR3 is TGCGCCAGCAGTGGGTCGATAGGGTTTGGAGGGACCTACAATGAGCAGTTCTTC.

This clonotype occurred a few times. The chain is built from TRBV4-1 and TRBJ2-7; no clear D gene. The CDR3 length is 16 residues. Germline CDR1 MGHRA, CDR2 YSYEKL. V was trimmed by 1 base and J by 4 bases, leaving 17 bases between them. CDR3 DNA: TGCGCCAGCAGCCAAGGGGTACTATCCTTGTCGTACGAGCAGTACTTC. Translated, it gives CASSQGVLSLSYEQYF.

This clonotype has at least ten counts. The chain couples TRBV20-1 to TRBJ1-1, with unresolved D. Germline CDR1 is DFQATT and CDR2 is SNEGSKA (reference sequence). Trimming took 1 base from V and 1 from J, leaving 4 bases between them. The CDR3 loop spans 12 amino acids. CDR3 DNA sequence: TGCAGTGCTAGAGGGTGGAACACTGAAGCTTTCTTT. Translated: CSARGWNTEAFF.

The chain recombines TRBV11-3 with TRBJ1-4; D is ambiguous. Germline CDR1 and CDR2: SGHNT and YENEEA. The CDR3 covers 15 residues. V dropped 1 base and J dropped 5 bases, with 11 bases sitting between them. The CDR3 sequence is CASSLGSRQNEKLFF. The CDR3 bases are TGTGCCAGCAGCTTAGGGTCCCGCCAGAATGAAAAACTGTTTTTT.

The gene calls are TRBV7-8 and TRBJ2-7; D might be TRBD2 (5 bases). Trimming took off 2 bases at V and 0 bases at J, with 11 bases between the two ends. There are 15 residues in the CDR3. CDR1 and CDR2 from the germline V gene are SGHVS and FQNEAQ. CDR3 sequence (DNA): TGTGCCAGCAGCTTAACCCTTGAGGGCTCCTACGAGCAGTACTTC. This gives the protein CASSLTLEGSYEQYF.

The V and J genes are TRBV11-3 and TRBJ2-1; TRBD1 might be the D (5 bases). Trimming took off 3 bases at V and 6 bases at J, with 18 bases between the two ends. Germline CDR1 SGHNT, CDR2 YENEEA. CDR3 length equals 16 residues. The CDR3 sequence: CASSLGRIQATNEQFF. CDR3 coding DNA: TGTGCCAGCAGCTTGGGGCGCATCCAAGCAACCAATGAGCAGTTCTTC.

This chain links TRBV10-1 with TRBJ2-3; no clear D. This CDR3 has 17 residues. Looked up from germline, CDR1 is WNHNN and CDR2 is SYGVQD (reference sequence). The germline V and J ends were trimmed by 3 bases and 0 bases, with 16 bases remaining between them. CDR3 DNA: TGCGCCAGCAGTGAAATCTCCAACGCGGCTAGCACAGATACGCAGTATTTT. Protein product: CASSEISNAASTDTQYF.

CDR3 residues: CASSFRLAGGPGTQYF. The CDR3, as DNA: TGTGCCAGCAGCTTCCGACTAGCGGGAGGGCCTGGTACGCAGTATTTT. The chain couples TRBV7-9 to TRBJ2-3; 14 nucleotides agree with TRBD2. Germline V gene data show CDR1 as SEHNR and CDR2 as FQNEAQ (reference sequence). This CDR3 contains 16 residues. V was clipped by 3 bases and J by 8 bases; unmatched bases: 7. Full variable domain (outside the CDR3, taken from reference TRBV7-9 and TRBJ2-3): DTGVSQNPRHKITKRGQNVTFRCDPISEHNRLYWYRQTLGQGPEFLTYFQNEAQLEKSRLLSDRFSAERPKGSFSTLEIQRTEQGDSAMYLCASSFRLAGGPGTQYFGPGTRLTVL.

In its sample, this clonotype was seen once. The chain has TRBV12-5 and TRBJ1-2; D might be TRBD1 (5 bases). This CDR3 has 12 residues. V lost 5 bases and J lost 6, with 10 bases in between. Per the germline V gene, CDR1 is LGHNT and CDR2 is FRNRAP. CDR3 DNA: TGTGCTAGTGGTCAGCCGGGGGATGGCTACACCTTC. This encodes CASGQPGDGYTF.

This clonotype appeared many times. This chain links TRBV28 with TRBJ1-1; no definite D call. CDR3 length: 14 amino acids. Germline V gene lookup returns CDR1 MDHEN and CDR2 SYDVKM. V was shortened by 3 bases and J by 0 bases, with 8 bases between the two germline ends. DNA for the CDR3: TGTGCCAGCAGTTTTCCTAAGGTGAACACTGAAGCTTTCTTT. It encodes CASSFPKVNTEAFF.